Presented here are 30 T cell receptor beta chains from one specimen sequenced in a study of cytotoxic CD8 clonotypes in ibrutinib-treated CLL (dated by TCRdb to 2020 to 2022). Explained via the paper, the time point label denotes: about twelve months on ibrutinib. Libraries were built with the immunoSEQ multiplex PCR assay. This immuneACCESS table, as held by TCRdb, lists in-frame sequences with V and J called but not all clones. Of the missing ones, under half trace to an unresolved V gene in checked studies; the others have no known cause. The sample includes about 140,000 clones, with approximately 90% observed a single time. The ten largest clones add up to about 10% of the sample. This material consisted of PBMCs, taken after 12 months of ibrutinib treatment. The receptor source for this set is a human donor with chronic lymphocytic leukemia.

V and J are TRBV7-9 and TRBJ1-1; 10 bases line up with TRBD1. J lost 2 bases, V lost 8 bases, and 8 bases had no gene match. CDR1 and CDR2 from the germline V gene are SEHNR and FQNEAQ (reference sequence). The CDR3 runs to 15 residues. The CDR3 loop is CASQLGTGVNTEAFF. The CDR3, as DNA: TGTGCCAGCCAGCTGGGGACAGGGGTTAACACTGAAGCTTTCTTT.

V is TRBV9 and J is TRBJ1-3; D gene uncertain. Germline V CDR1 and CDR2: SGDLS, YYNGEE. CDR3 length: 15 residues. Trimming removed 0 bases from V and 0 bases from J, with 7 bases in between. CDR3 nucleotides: TGTGCCAGCAGCGTAGGAGGATTCTCTGGAAACACCATATATTTT. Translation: CASSVGGFSGNTIYF.

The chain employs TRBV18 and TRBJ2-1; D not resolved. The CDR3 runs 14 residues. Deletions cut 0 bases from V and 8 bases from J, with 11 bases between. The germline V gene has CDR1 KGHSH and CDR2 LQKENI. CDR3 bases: TGTGCCAGCTCACCACCGTCCATCCTACATGAGCAGTTCTTC. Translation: CASSPPSILHEQFF.

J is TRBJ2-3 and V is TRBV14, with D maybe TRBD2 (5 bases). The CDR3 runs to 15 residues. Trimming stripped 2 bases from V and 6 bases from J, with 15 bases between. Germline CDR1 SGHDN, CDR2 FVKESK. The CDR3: CASSQFGKQSDTQYF. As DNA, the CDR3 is TGTGCCAGCAGCCAATTCGGGAAACAATCCGATACGCAGTATTTT. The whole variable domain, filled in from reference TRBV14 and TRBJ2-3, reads EAGVTQFPSHSVIEKGQTVTLRCDPISGHDNLYWYRRVMGKEIKFLLHFVKESKQDESGMPNNRFLAERTGGTYSTLKVQPAELEDSGVYFCASSQFGKQSDTQYFGPGTRLTVL.

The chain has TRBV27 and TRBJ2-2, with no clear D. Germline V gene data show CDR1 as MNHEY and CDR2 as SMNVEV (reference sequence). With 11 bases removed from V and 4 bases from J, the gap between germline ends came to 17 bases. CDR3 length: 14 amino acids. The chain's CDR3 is CAVRSGSGTGELFF. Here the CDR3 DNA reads TGTGCCGTACGGTCAGGCTCGGGCACCGGGGAGCTGTTTTTT.

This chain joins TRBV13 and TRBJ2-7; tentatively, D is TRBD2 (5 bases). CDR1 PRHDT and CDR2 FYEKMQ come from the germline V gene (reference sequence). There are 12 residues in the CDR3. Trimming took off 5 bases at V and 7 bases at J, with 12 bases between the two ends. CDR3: CASSPAPGEQYF. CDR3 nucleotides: TGTGCCAGCAGCCCAGCACCGGGGGAGCAGTACTTC.

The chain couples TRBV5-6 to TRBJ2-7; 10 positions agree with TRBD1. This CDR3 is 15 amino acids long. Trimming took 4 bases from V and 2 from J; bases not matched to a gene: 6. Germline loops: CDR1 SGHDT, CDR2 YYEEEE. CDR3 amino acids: CASSEGTGDPYEQYF. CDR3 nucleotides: TGTGCCAGCAGCGAGGGGACAGGGGACCCCTACGAGCAGTACTTC. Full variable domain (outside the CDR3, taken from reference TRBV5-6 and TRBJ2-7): DAGVTQSPTHLIKTRGQQVTLRCSPKSGHDTVSWYQQALGQGPQFIFQYYEEEERQRGNFPDRFSGHQFPNYSSELNVNALLLGDSALYLCASSEGTGDPYEQYFGPGTRLTVT.

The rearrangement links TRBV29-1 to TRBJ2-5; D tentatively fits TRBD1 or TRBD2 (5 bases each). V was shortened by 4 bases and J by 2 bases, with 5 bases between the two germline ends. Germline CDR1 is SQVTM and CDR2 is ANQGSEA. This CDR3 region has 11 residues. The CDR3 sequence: CSVGGQETQYF. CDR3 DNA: TGCAGCGTTGGGGGGCAAGAGACCCAGTACTTC.

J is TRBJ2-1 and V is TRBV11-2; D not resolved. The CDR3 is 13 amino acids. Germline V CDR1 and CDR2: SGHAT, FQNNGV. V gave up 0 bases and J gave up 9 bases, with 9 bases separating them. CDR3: CASSLDLIAEQFF. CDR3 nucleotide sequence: TGTGCCAGCAGCTTAGATTTGATAGCTGAGCAGTTCTTC.

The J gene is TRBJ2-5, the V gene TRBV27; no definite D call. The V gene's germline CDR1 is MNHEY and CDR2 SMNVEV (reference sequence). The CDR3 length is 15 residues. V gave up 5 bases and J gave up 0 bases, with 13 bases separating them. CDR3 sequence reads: CASSLTPRDQETQYF. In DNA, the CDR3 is TGTGCCAGCAGTCTAACCCCCCGGGACCAAGAGACCCAGTACTTC.

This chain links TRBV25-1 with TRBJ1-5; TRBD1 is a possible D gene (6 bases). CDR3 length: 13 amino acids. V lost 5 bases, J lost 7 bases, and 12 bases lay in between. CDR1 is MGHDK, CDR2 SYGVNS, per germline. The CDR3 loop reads CASSLQGNQPQHF. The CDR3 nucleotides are TGTGCCAGCAGTCTCCAGGGGAACCAGCCCCAGCATTTT.

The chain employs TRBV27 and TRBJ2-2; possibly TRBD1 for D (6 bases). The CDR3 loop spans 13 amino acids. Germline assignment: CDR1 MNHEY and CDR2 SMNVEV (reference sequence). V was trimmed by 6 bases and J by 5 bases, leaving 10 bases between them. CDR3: CASRYTGTGELFF. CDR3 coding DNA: TGTGCCAGCAGGTATACAGGGACCGGGGAGCTGTTTTTT.

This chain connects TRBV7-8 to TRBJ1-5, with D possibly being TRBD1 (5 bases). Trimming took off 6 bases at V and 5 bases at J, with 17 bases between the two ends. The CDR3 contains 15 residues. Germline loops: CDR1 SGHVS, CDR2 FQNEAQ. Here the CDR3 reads CASSSTGADDQPQHF. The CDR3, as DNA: TGTGCCAGCAGTTCAACCGGGGCCGACGATCAGCCCCAGCATTTT. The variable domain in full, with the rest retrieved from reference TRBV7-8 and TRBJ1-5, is GAGVSQSPRYKVAKRGQDVALRCDPISGHVSLFWYQQALGQGPEFLTYFQNEAQLDKSGLPSDRFFAERPEGSVSTLKIQRTQQEDSAVYLCASSSTGADDQPQHFGDGTRLSIL.

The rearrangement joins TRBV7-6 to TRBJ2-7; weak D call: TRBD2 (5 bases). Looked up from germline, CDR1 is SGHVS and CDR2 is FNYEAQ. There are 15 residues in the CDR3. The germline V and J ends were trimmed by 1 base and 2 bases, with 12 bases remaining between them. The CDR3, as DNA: TGTGCCAGCAGCTTAGAGCATGGGGAGACCTACGAGCAGTACTTC. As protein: CASSLEHGETYEQYF.

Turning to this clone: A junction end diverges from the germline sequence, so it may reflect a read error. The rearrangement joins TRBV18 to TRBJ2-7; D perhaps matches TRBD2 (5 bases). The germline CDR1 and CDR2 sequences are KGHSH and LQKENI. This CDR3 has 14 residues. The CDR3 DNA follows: TGTGCCAGCCATTCCCAGGACTCTTTCCACCGGCAGGACTTC. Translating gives CASHSQDSFHRQDF. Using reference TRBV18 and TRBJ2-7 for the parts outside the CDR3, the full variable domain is NAGVMQNPRHLVRRRGQEARLRCSPMKGHSHVYWYRQLPEEGLKFMVYLQKENIIDESGMPKERFSAEFPKEGPSILRIQQVVRGDSAAYFCASHSQDSFHRQDFGPGTRLTVT.

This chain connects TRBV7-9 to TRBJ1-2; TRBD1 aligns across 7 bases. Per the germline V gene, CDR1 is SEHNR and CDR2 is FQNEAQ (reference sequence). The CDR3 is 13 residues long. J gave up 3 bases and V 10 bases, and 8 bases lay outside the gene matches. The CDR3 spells CATPGGFDYGYTF. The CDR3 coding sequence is TGTGCCACACCAGGGGGATTCGACTATGGCTACACCTTC.

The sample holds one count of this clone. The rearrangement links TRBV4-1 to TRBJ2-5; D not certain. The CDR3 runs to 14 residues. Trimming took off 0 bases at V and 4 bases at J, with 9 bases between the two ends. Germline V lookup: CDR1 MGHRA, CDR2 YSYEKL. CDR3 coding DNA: TGCGCCAGCAGCCAAGATTTGGTGAGAGAGACCCAGTACTTC. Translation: CASSQDLVRETQYF.

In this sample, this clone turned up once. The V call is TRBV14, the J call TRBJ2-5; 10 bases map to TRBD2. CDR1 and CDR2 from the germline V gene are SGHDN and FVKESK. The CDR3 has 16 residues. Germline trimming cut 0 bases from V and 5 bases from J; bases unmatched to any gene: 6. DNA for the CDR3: TGTGCCAGCAGCCAAGATCTAGCGGGAGTAGGCGAGACCCAGTACTTC. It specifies CASSQDLAGVGETQYF.

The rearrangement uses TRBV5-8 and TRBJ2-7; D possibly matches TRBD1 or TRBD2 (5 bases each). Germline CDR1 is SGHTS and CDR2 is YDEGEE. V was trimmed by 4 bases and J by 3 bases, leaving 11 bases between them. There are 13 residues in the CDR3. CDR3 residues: CASSLWGIYEQYF. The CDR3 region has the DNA TGTGCCAGCAGCCTTTGGGGGATCTACGAGCAGTACTTC.

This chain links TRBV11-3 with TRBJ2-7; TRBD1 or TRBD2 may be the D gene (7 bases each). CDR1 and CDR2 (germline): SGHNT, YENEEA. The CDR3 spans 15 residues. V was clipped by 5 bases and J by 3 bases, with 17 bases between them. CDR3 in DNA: TGTGCCAGCAGCCCCAGGGGGGGATTGGACTACGAGCAGTACTTC. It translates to CASSPRGGLDYEQYF.

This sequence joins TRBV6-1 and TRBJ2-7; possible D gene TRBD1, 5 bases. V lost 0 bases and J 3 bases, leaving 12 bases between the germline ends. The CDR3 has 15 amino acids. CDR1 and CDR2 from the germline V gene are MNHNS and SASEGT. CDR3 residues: CASSEALGQGYEQYF. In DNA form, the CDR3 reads TGTGCCAGCAGTGAAGCACTGGGGCAGGGCTACGAGCAGTACTTC.

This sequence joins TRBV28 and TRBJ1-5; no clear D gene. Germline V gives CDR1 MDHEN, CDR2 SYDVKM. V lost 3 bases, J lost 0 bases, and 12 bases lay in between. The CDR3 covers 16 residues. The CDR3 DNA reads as TGTGCCAGCAGTTTTATGTGGGGAGGTAGCAATCAGCCCCAGCATTTT. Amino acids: CASSFMWGGSNQPQHF.

CDR3 bases: TGCGCCAGCAGCTTGGGGCTAGCGGGGGACAATGAGCAGTTCTTC. Its translation: CASSLGLAGDNEQFF. The chain is built from TRBV5-1 and TRBJ2-1; 10 bases agree with TRBD2. V shed 0 bases, J shed 5 bases, and the junction held 2 bases outside the gene matches. There are 15 residues in the CDR3. Germline V gene sequence: CDR1 SGHRS, CDR2 YFSETQ.

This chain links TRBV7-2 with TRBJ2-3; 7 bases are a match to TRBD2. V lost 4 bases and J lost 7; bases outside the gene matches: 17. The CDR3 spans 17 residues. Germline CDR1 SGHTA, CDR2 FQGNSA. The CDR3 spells CASSSRDSPAGEYTQYF. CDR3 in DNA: TGTGCCAGCAGCTCCCGGGACTCACCCGCGGGGGAGTATACGCAGTATTTT.

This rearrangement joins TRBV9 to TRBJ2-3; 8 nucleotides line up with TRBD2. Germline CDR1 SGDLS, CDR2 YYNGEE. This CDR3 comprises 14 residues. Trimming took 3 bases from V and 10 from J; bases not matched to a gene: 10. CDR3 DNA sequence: TGTGCCAGCAGCGGTAGCGGGAAGGAGCGATCGCAGTATTTT. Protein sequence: CASSGSGKERSQYF.

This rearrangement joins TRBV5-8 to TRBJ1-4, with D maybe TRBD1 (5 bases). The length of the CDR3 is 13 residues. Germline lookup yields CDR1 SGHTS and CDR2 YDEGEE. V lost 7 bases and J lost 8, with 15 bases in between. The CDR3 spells CASGVLGEEKLFF. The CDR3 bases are TGTGCCAGCGGGGTATTGGGGGAAGAAAAACTGTTTTTT.

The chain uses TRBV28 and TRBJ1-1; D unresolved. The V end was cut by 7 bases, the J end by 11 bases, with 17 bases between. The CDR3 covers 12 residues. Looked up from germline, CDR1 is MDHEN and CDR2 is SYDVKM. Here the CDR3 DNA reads TGTGCCAGCAACGGAGCAGCGGGAGTCGCTTTCTTT. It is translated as CASNGAAGVAFF.

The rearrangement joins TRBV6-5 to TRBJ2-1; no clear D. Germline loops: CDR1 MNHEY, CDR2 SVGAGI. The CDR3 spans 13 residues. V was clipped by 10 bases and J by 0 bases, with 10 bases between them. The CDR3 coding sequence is TGTGCCACCGGACCGTTCTCCTACAATGAGCAGTTCTTC. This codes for CATGPFSYNEQFF.

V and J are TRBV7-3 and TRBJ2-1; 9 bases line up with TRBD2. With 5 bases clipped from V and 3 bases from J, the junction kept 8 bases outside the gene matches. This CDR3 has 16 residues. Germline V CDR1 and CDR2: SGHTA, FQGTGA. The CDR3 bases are TGTGCCAGCAGCCCCCTTAGCGGGAGTGGCTACAATGAGCAGTTCTTC. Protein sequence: CASSPLSGSGYNEQFF.

Written as DNA, the CDR3 is TGTGCTATTCGGGACAGGGGGCTCAATCAGCCCCAGCATTTT. It is translated as CAIRDRGLNQPQHF. The chain combines TRBV6-6 with TRBJ1-5; 12 bases fit TRBD1. This CDR3 has 14 amino acids. Looked up from germline, CDR1 is MNHNY and CDR2 is SVGAGI (reference sequence).